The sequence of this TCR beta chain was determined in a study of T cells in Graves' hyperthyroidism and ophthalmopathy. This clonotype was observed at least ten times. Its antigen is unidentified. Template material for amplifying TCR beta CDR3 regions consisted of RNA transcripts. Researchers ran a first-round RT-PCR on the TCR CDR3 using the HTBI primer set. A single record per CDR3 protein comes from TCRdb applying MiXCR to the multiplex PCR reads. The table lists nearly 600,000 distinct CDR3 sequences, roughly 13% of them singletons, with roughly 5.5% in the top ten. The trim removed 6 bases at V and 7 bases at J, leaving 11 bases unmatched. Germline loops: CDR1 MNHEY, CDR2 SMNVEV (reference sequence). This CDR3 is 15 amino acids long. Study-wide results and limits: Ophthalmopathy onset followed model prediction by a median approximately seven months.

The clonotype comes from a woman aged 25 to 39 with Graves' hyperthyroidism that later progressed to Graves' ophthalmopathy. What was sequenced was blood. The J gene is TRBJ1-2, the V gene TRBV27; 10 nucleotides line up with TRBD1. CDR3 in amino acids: CASSPQIWTGGGYTF. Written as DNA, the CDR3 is TGTGCCAGCAGCCCCCAAATCTGGACAGGGGGTGGCTACACCTTC.